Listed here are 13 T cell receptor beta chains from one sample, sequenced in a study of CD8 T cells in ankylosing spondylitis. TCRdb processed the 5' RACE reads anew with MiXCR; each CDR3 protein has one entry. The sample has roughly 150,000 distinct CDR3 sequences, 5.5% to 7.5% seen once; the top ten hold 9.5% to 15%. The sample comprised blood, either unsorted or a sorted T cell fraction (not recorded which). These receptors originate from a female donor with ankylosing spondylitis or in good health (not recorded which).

The CDR3 reads CASRISGGYTF. Written as DNA, the CDR3 is TGTGCCAGCAGGATATCAGGTGGCTACACCTTC. The rearrangement links TRBV12-3 or TRBV12-4 to TRBJ1-2; D gene uncertain. This CDR3 comprises 11 residues. V lost 6 bases, J lost 7 bases, and 9 bases lay in between.

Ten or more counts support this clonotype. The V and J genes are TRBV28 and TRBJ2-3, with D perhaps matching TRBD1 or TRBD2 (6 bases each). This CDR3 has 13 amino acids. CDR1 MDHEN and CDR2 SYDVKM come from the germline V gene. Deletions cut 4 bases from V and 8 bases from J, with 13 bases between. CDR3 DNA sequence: TGTGCCAGCAGTTCGGGGGCCCACGGTACGCAGTATTTT. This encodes CASSSGAHGTQYF.

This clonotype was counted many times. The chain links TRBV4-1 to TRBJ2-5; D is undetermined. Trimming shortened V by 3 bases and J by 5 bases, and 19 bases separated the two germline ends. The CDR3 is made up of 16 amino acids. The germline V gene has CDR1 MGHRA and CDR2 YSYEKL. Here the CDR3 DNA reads TGCGCCAGCAGCCACCTCGCGACACCTATAGAGGAGACCCAGTACTTC. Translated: CASSHLATPIEETQYF.

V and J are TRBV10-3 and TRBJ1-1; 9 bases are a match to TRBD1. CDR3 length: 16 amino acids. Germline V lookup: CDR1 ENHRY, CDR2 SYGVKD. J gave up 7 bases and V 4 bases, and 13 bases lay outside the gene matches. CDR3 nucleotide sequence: TGTGCCATCAGTGGCCGTCCCGGGACAGGGATAGATGAAGCTTTCTTT. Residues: CAISGRPGTGIDEAFF.

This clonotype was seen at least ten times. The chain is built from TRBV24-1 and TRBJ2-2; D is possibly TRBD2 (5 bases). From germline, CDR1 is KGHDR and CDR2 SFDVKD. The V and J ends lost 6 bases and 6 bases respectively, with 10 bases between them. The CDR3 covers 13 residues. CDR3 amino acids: CATSFGDPGELFF. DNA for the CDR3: TGTGCCACCAGTTTCGGGGATCCCGGGGAGCTGTTTTTT.

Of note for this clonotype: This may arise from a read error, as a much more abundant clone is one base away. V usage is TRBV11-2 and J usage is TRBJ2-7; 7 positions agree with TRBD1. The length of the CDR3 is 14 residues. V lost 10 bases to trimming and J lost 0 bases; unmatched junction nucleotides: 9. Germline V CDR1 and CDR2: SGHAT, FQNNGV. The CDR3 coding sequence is TGTGCCAACTTCGACAGGGTTGGCTCCTACGAGCAGTACTTC. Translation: CANFDRVGSYEQYF. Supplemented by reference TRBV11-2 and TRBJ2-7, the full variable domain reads EAGVAQSPRYKIIEKRQSVAFWCNPISGHATLYWYQQILGQGPKLLIQFQNNGVVDDSQLPKDRFSAERLKGVDSTLKIQPAKLEDSAVYLCANFDRVGSYEQYFGPGTRLTVT.

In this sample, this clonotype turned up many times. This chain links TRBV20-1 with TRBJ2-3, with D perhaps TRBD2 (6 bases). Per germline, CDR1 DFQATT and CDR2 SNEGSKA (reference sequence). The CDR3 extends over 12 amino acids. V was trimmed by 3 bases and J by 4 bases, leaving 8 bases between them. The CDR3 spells CSARLAADTQYF. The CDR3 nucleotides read TGCAGTGCTAGGTTAGCGGCAGATACGCAGTATTTT.

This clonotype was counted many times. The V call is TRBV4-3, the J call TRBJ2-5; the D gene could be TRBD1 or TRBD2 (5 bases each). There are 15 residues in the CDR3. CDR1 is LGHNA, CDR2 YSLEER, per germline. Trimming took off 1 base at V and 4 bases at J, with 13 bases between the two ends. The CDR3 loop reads CASSQVWDPIETQYF. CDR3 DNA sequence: TGCGCCAGCAGCCAAGTGTGGGACCCCATAGAGACCCAGTACTTC.

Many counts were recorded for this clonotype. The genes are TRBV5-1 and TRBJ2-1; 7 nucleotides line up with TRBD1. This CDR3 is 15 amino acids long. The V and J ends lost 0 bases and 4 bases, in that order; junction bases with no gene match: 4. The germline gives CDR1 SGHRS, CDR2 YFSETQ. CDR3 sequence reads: CASSLGQGPYNEQFF. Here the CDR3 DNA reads TGCGCCAGCAGCTTGGGACAGGGCCCGTACAATGAGCAGTTCTTC.

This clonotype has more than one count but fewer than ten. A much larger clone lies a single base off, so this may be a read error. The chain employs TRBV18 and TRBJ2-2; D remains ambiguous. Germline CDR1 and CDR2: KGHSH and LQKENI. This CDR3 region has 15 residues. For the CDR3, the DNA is TGTGTCAGCTCACCAAGGACGGGGAACACCGGGGAGCTGTTTTTT. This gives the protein CVSSPRTGNTGELFF.

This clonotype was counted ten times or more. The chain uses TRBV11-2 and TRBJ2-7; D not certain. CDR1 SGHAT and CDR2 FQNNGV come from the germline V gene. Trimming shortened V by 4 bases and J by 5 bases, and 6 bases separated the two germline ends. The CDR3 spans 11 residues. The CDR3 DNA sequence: TGTGCCAGCAGCTCGTACCACGAGCAGTACTTC. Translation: CASSSYHEQYF. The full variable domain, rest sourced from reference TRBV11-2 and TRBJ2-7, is EAGVAQSPRYKIIEKRQSVAFWCNPISGHATLYWYQQILGQGPKLLIQFQNNGVVDDSQLPKDRFSAERLKGVDSTLKIQPAKLEDSAVYLCASSSYHEQYFGPGTRLTVT.

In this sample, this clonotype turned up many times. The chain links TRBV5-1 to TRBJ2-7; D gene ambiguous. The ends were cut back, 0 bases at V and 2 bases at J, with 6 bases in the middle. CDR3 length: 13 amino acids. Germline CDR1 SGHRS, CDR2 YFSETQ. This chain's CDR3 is CASSLDQPYEQYF. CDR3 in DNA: TGCGCCAGCAGCTTGGATCAGCCCTACGAGCAGTACTTC.

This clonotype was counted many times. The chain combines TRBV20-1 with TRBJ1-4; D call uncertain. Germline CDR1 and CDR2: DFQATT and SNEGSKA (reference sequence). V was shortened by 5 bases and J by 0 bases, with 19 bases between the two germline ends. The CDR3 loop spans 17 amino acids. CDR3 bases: TGCAGTGCTCCCCGGCTGGGCAGAAGCGCAACTAATGAAAAACTGTTTTTT. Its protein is CSAPRLGRSATNEKLFF.